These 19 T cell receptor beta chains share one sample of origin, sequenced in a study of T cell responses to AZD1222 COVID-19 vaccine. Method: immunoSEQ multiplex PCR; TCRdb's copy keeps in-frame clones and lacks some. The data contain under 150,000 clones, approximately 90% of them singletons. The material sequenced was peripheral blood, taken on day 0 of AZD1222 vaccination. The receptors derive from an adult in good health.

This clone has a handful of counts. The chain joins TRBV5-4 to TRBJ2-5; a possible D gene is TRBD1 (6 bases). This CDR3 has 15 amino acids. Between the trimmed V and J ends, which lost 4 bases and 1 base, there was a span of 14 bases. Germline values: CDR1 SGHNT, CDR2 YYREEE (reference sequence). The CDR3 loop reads CASSPRQASQETQYF. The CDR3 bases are TGTGCCAGCAGCCCTAGACAGGCTAGCCAAGAGACCCAGTACTTC.

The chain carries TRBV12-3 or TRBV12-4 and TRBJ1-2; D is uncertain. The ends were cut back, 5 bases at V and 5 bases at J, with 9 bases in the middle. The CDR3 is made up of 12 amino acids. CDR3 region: CASSPLNYGYTF. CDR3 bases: TGTGCCAGCAGTCCTTTAAATTATGGCTACACCTTC.

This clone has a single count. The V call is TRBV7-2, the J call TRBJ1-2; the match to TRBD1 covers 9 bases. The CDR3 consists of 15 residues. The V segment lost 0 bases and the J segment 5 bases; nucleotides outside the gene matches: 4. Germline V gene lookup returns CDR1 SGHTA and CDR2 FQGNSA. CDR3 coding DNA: TGTGCCAGCAGCTTAGCGGGACAGGGCCTTTATGGCTACACCTTC. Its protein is CASSLAGQGLYGYTF.

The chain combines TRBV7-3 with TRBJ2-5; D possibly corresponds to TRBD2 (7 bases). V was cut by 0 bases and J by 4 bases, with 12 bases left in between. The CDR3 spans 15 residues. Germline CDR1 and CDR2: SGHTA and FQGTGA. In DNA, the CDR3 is TGTGCCAGCAGCTTAACGGCGGGGGCCGGAGAGACCCAGTACTTC. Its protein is CASSLTAGAGETQYF.

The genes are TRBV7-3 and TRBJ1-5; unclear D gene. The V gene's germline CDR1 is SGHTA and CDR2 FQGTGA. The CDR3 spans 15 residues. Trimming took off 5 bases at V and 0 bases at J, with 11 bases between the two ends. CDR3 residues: CASSPDGNSNQPQHF. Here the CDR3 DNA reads TGTGCCAGCAGCCCTGACGGGAATAGCAATCAGCCCCAGCATTTT. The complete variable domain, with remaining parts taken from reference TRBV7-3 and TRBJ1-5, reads GAGVSQTPSNKVTEKGKYVELRCDPISGHTALYWYRQSLGQGPEFLIYFQGTGAADDSGLPNDRFFAVRPEGSVSTLKIQRTERGDSAVYLCASSPDGNSNQPQHFGDGTRLSIL.

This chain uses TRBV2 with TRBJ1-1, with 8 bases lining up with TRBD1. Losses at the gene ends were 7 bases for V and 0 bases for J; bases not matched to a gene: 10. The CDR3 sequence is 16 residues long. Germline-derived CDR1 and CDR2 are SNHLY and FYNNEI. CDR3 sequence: CASNYRTGRMNTEAFF. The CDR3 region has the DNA TGTGCCAGCAATTACCGGACAGGGAGGATGAACACTGAAGCTTTCTTT.

CDR3 sequence (DNA): TGTGCCAGCAGTCCACCGACGGATCTTAACTATGGCTACACCTTC. This encodes CASSPPTDLNYGYTF. The chain couples TRBV28 to TRBJ1-2; D unresolved. Trimming pared 5 bases from V and 1 base from J, leaving 14 bases between. Germline lookup yields CDR1 MDHEN and CDR2 SYDVKM. The CDR3 has 15 amino acids.

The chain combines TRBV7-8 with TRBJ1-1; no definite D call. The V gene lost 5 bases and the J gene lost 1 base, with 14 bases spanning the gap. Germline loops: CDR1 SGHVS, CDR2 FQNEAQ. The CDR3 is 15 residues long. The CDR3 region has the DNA TGTGCCAGCAGCCCGGGCCGGGCGGCGAACACTGAAGCTTTCTTT. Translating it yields CASSPGRAANTEAFF. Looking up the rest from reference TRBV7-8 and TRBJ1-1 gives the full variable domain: GAGVSQSPRYKVAKRGQDVALRCDPISGHVSLFWYQQALGQGPEFLTYFQNEAQLDKSGLPSDRFFAERPEGSVSTLKIQRTQQEDSAVYLCASSPGRAANTEAFFGQGTRLTVV.

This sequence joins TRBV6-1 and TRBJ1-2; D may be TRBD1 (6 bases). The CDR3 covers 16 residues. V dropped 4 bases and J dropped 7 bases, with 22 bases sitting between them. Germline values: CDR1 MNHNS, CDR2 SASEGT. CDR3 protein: CASSATGGGGGRGYTF. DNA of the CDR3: TGTGCCAGCAGTGCGACCGGCGGCGGCGGGGGCCGTGGCTACACCTTC.

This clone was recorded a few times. Written as DNA, the CDR3 is TGTGCCAGTAGTCTTTACGGGACTAGCGACGAGCAGTTCTTC. Its protein is CASSLYGTSDEQFF. The chain is built from TRBV19 and TRBJ2-1; 10 nucleotides agree with TRBD2. The ends lost 5 bases at V and 10 bases at J; junction bases unmatched: 8. This CDR3 comprises 14 residues. The germline CDR1 and CDR2 sequences are LNHDA and SQIVND (reference sequence).

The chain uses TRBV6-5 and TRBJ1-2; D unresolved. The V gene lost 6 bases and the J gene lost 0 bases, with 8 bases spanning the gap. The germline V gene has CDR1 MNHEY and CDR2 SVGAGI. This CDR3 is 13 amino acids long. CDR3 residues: CASSPSPNYGYTF. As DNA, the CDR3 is TGTGCCAGCAGCCCCTCTCCTAACTATGGCTACACCTTC.

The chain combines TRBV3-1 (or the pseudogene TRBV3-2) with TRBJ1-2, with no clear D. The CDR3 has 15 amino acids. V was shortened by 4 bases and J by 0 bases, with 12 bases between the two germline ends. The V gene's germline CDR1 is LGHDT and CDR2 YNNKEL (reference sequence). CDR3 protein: CASSPPWTANYGYTF. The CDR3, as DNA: TGTGCCAGCAGCCCCCCCTGGACGGCTAACTATGGCTACACCTTC.

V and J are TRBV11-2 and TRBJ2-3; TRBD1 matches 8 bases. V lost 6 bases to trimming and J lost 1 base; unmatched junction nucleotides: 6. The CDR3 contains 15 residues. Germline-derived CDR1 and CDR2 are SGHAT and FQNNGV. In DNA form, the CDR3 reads TGTGCCAGCAGTCTGCAGGGGGCTCGCACAGATACGCAGTATTTT. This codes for CASSLQGARTDTQYF.

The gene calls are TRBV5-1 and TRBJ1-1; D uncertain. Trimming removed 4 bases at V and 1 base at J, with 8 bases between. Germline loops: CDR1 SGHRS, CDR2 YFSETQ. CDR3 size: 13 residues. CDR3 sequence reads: CASSPGSNTEAFF. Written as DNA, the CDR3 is TGCGCCAGCAGCCCCGGATCGAACACTGAAGCTTTCTTT.

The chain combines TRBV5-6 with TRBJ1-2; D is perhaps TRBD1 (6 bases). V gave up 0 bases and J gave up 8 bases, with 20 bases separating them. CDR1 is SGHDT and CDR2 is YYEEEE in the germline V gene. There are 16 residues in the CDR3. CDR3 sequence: CASSLVDLPSRGGYTF. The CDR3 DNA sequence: TGTGCCAGCAGCTTGGTCGACTTACCCTCCAGGGGAGGCTACACCTTC. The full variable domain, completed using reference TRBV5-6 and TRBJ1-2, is DAGVTQSPTHLIKTRGQQVTLRCSPKSGHDTVSWYQQALGQGPQFIFQYYEEEERQRGNFPDRFSGHQFPNYSSELNVNALLLGDSALYLCASSLVDLPSRGGYTFGSGTRLTVV.

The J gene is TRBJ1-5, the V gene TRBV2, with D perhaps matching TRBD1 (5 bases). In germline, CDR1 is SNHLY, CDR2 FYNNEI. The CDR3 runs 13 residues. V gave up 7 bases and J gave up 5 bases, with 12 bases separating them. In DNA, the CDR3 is TGTGCCAGCATGGGGGATGGCTATCAGCCCCAGCATTTT. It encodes CASMGDGYQPQHF.

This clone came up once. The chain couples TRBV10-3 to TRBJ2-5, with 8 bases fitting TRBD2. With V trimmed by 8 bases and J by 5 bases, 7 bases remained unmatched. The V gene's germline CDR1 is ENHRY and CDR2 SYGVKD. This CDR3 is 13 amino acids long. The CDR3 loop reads CAIAKAGEETQYF. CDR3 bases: TGTGCCATCGCGAAAGCGGGGGAGGAGACCCAGTACTTC.

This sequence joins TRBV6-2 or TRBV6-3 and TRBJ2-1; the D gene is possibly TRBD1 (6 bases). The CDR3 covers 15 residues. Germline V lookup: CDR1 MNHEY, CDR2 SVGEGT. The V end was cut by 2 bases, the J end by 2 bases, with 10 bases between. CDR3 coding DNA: TGTGCCAGCAGTTACAGGGGGACAACCTACAATGAGCAGTTCTTC. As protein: CASSYRGTTYNEQFF.

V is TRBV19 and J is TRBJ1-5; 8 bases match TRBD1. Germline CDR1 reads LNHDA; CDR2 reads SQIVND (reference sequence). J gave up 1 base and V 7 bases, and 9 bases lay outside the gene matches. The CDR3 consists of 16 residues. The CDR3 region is CASNPRGRGSNQPQHF. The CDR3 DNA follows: TGTGCCAGTAATCCCAGGGGGCGCGGGAGCAATCAGCCCCAGCATTTT.